This T cell receptor (beta chain) was observed in a study of response to subunit inactivated influenza vaccine. This clonotype has just a few counts. TCRdb used MiXCR to reprocess the RT-PCR reads, holding one entry per CDR3 protein. The data show roughly 650,000 distinct CDR3 sequences, about 14% seen once. The clonotype comes from a man aged 50-59 years who received an inactivated influenza vaccine. This material consisted of PBMCs from blood, taken 14 to 15 days before vaccination.

CDR3 loop: CSARDVAAFNYGYTF. The DNA for the CDR3 is TGCAGTGCTAGAGATGTGGCAGCTTTTAACTATGGCTACACCTTC. V usage is TRBV20-1 and J usage is TRBJ1-2; D ambiguous. This CDR3 has 15 residues. The germline V gene has CDR1 DFQATT and CDR2 SNEGSKA (reference sequence). V shed 0 bases and J shed 1 base, with 12 bases lying between them.